Following are 18 T cell receptor beta chains from one sample sequenced in a study of human T cells and chemical hapten exposure. Described time point: patch test 1, 2 weeks after DPC sensitization. The treatment: therapeutic diphenylcyclopropenone sensitization with weekly scalp DPC. Using its own MiXCR run on the RACE reads, TCRdb lists one record per CDR3 protein. The data show 300,000 to 450,000 distinct CDR3 sequences, approximately 5.1% seen once. Source: whole blood, taken in connection with sensitization to the hapten diphenylcyclopropenone (DPC). These receptors all come from a woman between 50 and 59 years old with alopecia areata. Some clones in this sample may be carry-over from other donors' samples.

This clonotype was seen only a few times. The chain has TRBV28 and TRBJ1-5, with D uncertain. V dropped 3 bases and J dropped 2 bases, with 11 bases sitting between them. Germline V CDR1 and CDR2: MDHEN, SYDVKM. The CDR3 extends over 15 amino acids. The CDR3 here is CASSFSEVGNQPQHF. The DNA for the CDR3 is TGTGCCAGCAGTTTCAGCGAGGTGGGCAATCAGCCCCAGCATTTT. Full variable domain (rest looked up from reference TRBV28 and TRBJ1-5): DVKVTQSSRYLVKRTGEKVFLECVQDMDHENMFWYRQDPGLGLRLIYFSYDVKMKEKGDIPEGYSVSREKKERFSLILESASTNQTSMYLCASSFSEVGNQPQHFGDGTRLSIL.

The rearrangement joins TRBV7-6 to TRBJ2-1; TRBD2 aligns across 11 bases. The V and J ends lost 0 bases and 3 bases, in that order; junction bases with no gene match: 10. The CDR3 has 19 amino acids. Germline values: CDR1 SGHVS, CDR2 FNYEAQ. The CDR3 region is CASSLAVAGGFRNYNEQFF. CDR3 DNA sequence: TGTGCCAGCAGCTTAGCGGTAGCGGGGGGGTTTCGGAACTACAATGAGCAGTTCTTC.

The V and J genes are TRBV6-1 and TRBJ2-7; D gene uncertain. V lost 5 bases and J 3 bases, leaving 11 bases between the germline ends. CDR3 size: 13 residues. The germline CDR1 and CDR2 sequences are MNHNS and SASEGT. The CDR3 here is CASSNPGNYEQYF. The CDR3 bases are TGTGCCAGCAGTAACCCTGGAAACTACGAGCAGTACTTC.

The chain has TRBV5-4 and TRBJ2-5, with unresolved D. Germline lookup yields CDR1 SGHNT and CDR2 YYREEE (reference sequence). CDR3 length: 15 residues. V dropped 0 bases and J dropped 0 bases, with 9 bases sitting between them. This CDR3 is CASSLVQAHQETQYF. Written as DNA, the CDR3 is TGTGCCAGCAGCTTGGTTCAAGCCCACCAAGAGACCCAGTACTTC.

The chain joins TRBV14 to TRBJ2-7, with 7 bases matching TRBD1. The junction had 7 bases not matched to a gene; V was cut back by 4 bases and J by 4 bases. CDR1 and CDR2 from the germline V gene are SGHDN and FVKESK. There are 14 residues in the CDR3. CDR3 nucleotide sequence: TGTGCCAGCAGCCGACAGGGTTTCGGTTACGAGCAGTACTTC. Translated: CASSRQGFGYEQYF.

In its sample, this clonotype was seen many times. The rearrangement links TRBV6-1 to TRBJ1-2; D gene uncertain. V was cut by 7 bases and J by 0 bases, with 15 bases left in between. The germline gives CDR1 MNHNS, CDR2 SASEGT. This CDR3 has 15 residues. DNA of the CDR3: TGTGCCAGCATCCGATTAGCGGCATCTAACTATGGCTACACCTTC. Protein product: CASIRLAASNYGYTF.

This clonotype was counted between two and nine times. The J gene is TRBJ2-3, the V gene TRBV6-2 or TRBV6-3, with a tentative D call TRBD2 (5 bases). V was clipped by 5 bases and J by 0 bases, with 9 bases between them. Looked up from germline, CDR1 is MNHEY and CDR2 is SVGEGT. The CDR3 length is 14 residues. The CDR3 spells CASSKEGSTDTQYF. The CDR3 DNA follows: TGTGCCAGCAGTAAAGAGGGCAGCACAGATACGCAGTATTTT.

V is TRBV20-1 and J is TRBJ2-3, with a weak D call TRBD2 (5 bases). The germline CDR1 and CDR2 sequences are DFQATT and SNEGSKA (reference sequence). V lost 3 bases, J lost 0 bases, and 10 bases lay in between. The CDR3 extends over 14 amino acids. The CDR3: CSARHGVSTDTQYF. The CDR3 DNA follows: TGCAGTGCTAGGCACGGGGTTAGCACAGATACGCAGTATTTT.

This clonotype was found many times. The chain recombines TRBV15 with TRBJ1-5, with TRBD1 matching over 7 bases. V lost 0 bases, J lost 6 bases, and 5 bases stayed unmatched. Germline assignment: CDR1 LNHNV and CDR2 YYDKDF (reference sequence). The CDR3 totals 15 residues. The CDR3 loop reads CATSRDRGRGQPQHF. CDR3 sequence (DNA): TGTGCCACCAGCAGAGATAGGGGGCGAGGTCAGCCCCAGCATTTT.

This clonotype was seen at least ten times. The J gene is TRBJ1-4, the V gene TRBV9; D not certain. V dropped 3 bases and J dropped 4 bases, with 7 bases sitting between them. Germline values: CDR1 SGDLS, CDR2 YYNGEE. CDR3 length equals 13 residues. The CDR3 loop reads CASSGAFNEKLFF. The CDR3 DNA reads TGTGCCAGCAGCGGAGCCTTTAATGAAAAACTGTTTTTT.

The CDR3 DNA is TGTGCCAGCAGCCAAGGACTAGCGGTTGATACGCAGTATTTT. This gives the protein CASSQGLAVDTQYF. This chain connects TRBV3-1 to TRBJ2-3, with 9 bases lining up with TRBD2. Germline V gene sequence: CDR1 LGHDT, CDR2 YNNKEL (reference sequence). The V gene end was trimmed by 1 base and the J gene end by 6 bases; junction bases not matched to a gene: 2. The CDR3 covers 14 residues.

In this sample, this clonotype turned up many times. This chain connects TRBV6-5 to TRBJ2-1; 14 positions match TRBD2. The V gene end was trimmed by 7 bases and the J gene end by 5 bases; junction bases not matched to a gene: 4. There are 15 residues in the CDR3. Germline V CDR1 and CDR2: MNHEY, SVGAGI. In DNA form, the CDR3 reads TGTGCCAGCAAACTGGGACTAGCGGGAGACAATGAGCAGTTCTTC. Translation gives CASKLGLAGDNEQFF.

This clonotype came up many times. V usage is TRBV28 and J usage is TRBJ2-7; D not resolved. V dropped 3 bases and J dropped 3 bases, with 12 bases sitting between them. The CDR3 has 14 residues. CDR1 and CDR2 (germline): MDHEN, SYDVKM. The CDR3 nucleotides read TGTGCCAGCAGTTTTCGGGCGGTTGGCTACGAGCAGTACTTC. Protein product: CASSFRAVGYEQYF. The variable domain in full, completed from reference TRBV28 and TRBJ2-7, reads DVKVTQSSRYLVKRTGEKVFLECVQDMDHENMFWYRQDPGLGLRLIYFSYDVKMKEKGDIPEGYSVSREKKERFSLILESASTNQTSMYLCASSFRAVGYEQYFGPGTRLTVT.

This clonotype was seen ten or more times. This sequence joins TRBV6-1 and TRBJ1-5; no clear D gene. The CDR3 is 12 residues long. Trimming cost V 5 bases and J 7 bases, with 9 bases left between them. The germline gives CDR1 MNHNS, CDR2 SASEGT. The DNA of the CDR3 is TGTGCCAGCAGTCGGACGGGACAGCCCCAGCATTTT. Protein: CASSRTGQPQHF.

This clonotype was found a few times. The V gene is TRBV6-2 or TRBV6-3, the J gene TRBJ1-5; possibly TRBD1 for D (5 bases). V dropped 6 bases and J dropped 12 bases, with 27 bases sitting between them. The CDR3 contains 16 residues. Germline V gene lookup returns CDR1 MNHEY and CDR2 SVGEGT. The chain's CDR3 is CASRYIGGQGGHHQHF. CDR3 nucleotides: TGTGCCAGCAGATACATCGGAGGGCAGGGAGGACATCACCAGCATTTT.

The rearrangement links TRBV13 to TRBJ2-3, with 14 nucleotides matching TRBD2. This CDR3 is 17 amino acids long. V was pared by 5 bases and J by 2 bases, with 6 bases of the junction left unmatched. Germline assignment: CDR1 PRHDT and CDR2 FYEKMQ (reference sequence). CDR3 sequence (DNA): TGTGCCAGCAGCGTTGGACTAGCGGGGGGTAACACAGATACGCAGTATTTT. This sequence encodes CASSVGLAGGNTDTQYF. Based on the CDR3 plus reference TRBV13 and TRBJ2-3, the full variable domain is AAGVIQSPRHLIKEKRETATLKCYPIPRHDTVYWYQQGPGQDPQFLISFYEKMQSDKGSIPDRFSAQQFSDYHSELNMSSLELGDSALYFCASSVGLAGGNTDTQYFGPGTRLTVL.

In its sample, this clonotype was seen many times. This chain joins TRBV27 and TRBJ2-6; D is uncertain. This CDR3 has 14 amino acids. Deletions cut 5 bases from V and 0 bases from J, with 5 bases between. Germline CDR1 MNHEY, CDR2 SMNVEV (reference sequence). CDR3 nucleotide sequence: TGTGCCAGCAGTGGGCACTCTGGGGCCAACGTCCTGACTTTC. It is translated as CASSGHSGANVLTF.

This chain joins TRBV5-6 and TRBJ2-7; D might be TRBD1 or TRBD2, each matching 5 bases. V was clipped by 4 bases and J by 0 bases, with 11 bases between them. CDR1 is SGHDT and CDR2 is YYEEEE in the germline V gene. The CDR3 runs 14 residues. The CDR3 DNA follows: TGTGCCAGCAGCCCCGGGACCCACTCCTACGAGCAGTACTTC. Encoded protein: CASSPGTHSYEQYF.